The 32 T cell receptor beta chains in this list originate from one sample, sequenced in a study of T cell repertoires in cytomegalovirus infection (dated by TCRdb to the late 2010s). These receptors lack a known antigen. The treatment or condition label on this specimen signifies: in vitro stimulation with specific CMV peptide epitopes to enrich CMV-specific T cells. TCRdb shows the sequencer as Illumina HiSeq 1500. Through fastp at Q25 and MiXCR, TCRdb rebuilt clones from the public reads, retaining in-frame beta chains. One record per CDR3 amino acid sequence lists the most common genes and DNA. The table for this sample lists hundreds of thousands of distinct CDR3 sequences; roughly 34% of them were counted only once. The top ten clones comprise about a sixth of the sample. This material consisted of cultured PBMCs, taken from culture after CMV antigen stimulation. The receptors derive from a human donor in good health (CMV status not recorded). Some clones in this sample may be carry-over from other donors' samples.

This clonotype was counted many times. The chain joins TRBV7-6 to TRBJ2-7; TRBD1 matches 9 bases. This CDR3 contains 17 residues. The trim removed 2 bases at V and 5 bases at J, leaving 13 bases unmatched. CDR1 and CDR2 (germline): SGHVS, FNYEAQ. For the CDR3, the DNA is TGTGCCAGCAGCTTAAATGCTTATGGGACAGGGACCCACGAGCAGTACGTC. Residues: CASSLNAYGTGTHEQYV.

This chain connects TRBV24-1 to TRBJ1-1, with D hard to call. The CDR3 loop spans 16 amino acids. The germline V gene encodes CDR1 KGHDR and CDR2 SFDVKD. V dropped 4 bases and J dropped 3 bases, with 17 bases sitting between them. The chain's CDR3 is CATSDPSTQWDTEAFF. CDR3 bases: TGTGCCACCAGTGACCCCTCAACTCAGTGGGACACTGAAGCTTTCTTT.

This clonotype was counted only a few times. This chain connects TRBV4-3 to TRBJ2-3; D not certain. This CDR3 has 13 residues. CDR1 is LGHNA and CDR2 is YSLEER in the germline V gene. The V end was cut by 4 bases, the J end by 6 bases, with 11 bases between. CDR3: CASSRNRPDTQYF. The CDR3 DNA reads TGCGCCAGCAGCCGAAACCGACCGGATACGCAGTATTTT.

Concerning this clonotype itself: With a much larger clone just one base away, this may be a read error. The chain combines TRBV5-4 with TRBJ1-2; no definite D call. This CDR3 is 15 amino acids long. V was cut by 3 bases and J by 4 bases, with 16 bases left in between. Germline CDR1 and CDR2: SGHNT and YYREEE (reference sequence). The CDR3 here is CASSSRGPGSYGYTF. For the CDR3, the DNA is TGTGCCAGCAGCTCCCGAGGTCCCGGGAGCTATGGCTACACCTTC.

The gene calls are TRBV7-9 and TRBJ2-1; 13 nucleotides agree with TRBD2. V was clipped by 4 bases and J by 4 bases; unmatched bases: 7. This CDR3 is 17 amino acids long. CDR1 is SEHNR, CDR2 FQNEAQ, per germline (reference sequence). CDR3 sequence reads: CASSSQRTSGRYNEQFF. CDR3 coding DNA: TGTGCCAGCAGCTCCCAACGGACTAGCGGGAGATACAATGAGCAGTTCTTC.

The chain has TRBV29-1 and TRBJ1-3; D might be TRBD1 (5 bases). The CDR3 consists of 13 residues. CDR1 SQVTM and CDR2 ANQGSEA come from the germline V gene. Deletions cut 2 bases from V and 4 bases from J, with 9 bases between. CDR3 sequence reads: CSVEQGYGNTIYF. CDR3 bases: TGCAGCGTTGAACAGGGTTACGGAAACACCATATATTTT.

The chain couples TRBV30 to TRBJ2-1; 7 bases map to TRBD2. The CDR3 is made up of 10 amino acids. Per germline, CDR1 GTSNPN and CDR2 SVGIG (reference sequence). The V gene end was trimmed by 6 bases and the J gene end by 12 bases; junction bases not matched to a gene: 5. The CDR3 coding sequence is TGTGCCTGTGGCGGGAGTAGGCAGTTCTTC. It translates to CACGGSRQFF.

In nucleotides, the CDR3 is TGTGCCAGCAGCTTTACGATGAGGACGGTGACCGGCGGAAACACCATATATTTT. Residues: CASSFTMRTVTGGNTIYF. The rearrangement joins TRBV11-2 to TRBJ1-3; no definite D call. In germline, CDR1 is SGHAT, CDR2 FQNNGV. The CDR3 sequence is 18 residues long. Trimming removed 3 bases at V and 4 bases at J, with 22 bases between.

This clonotype was seen a few times. This chain joins TRBV7-2 and TRBJ2-2; D not resolved. In germline, CDR1 is SGHTA, CDR2 FQGNSA. This CDR3 spans 13 amino acids. Trimming took 1 base from V and 7 from J, leaving 7 bases between them. The CDR3 region has the DNA TGTGCCAGCAGCTTAGTCCTCAGCGGGGAGCTGTTTTTT. The encoded protein is CASSLVLSGELFF. The variable domain in full, completed from reference TRBV7-2 and TRBJ2-2, reads GAGVSQSPSNKVTEKGKDVELRCDPISGHTALYWYRQSLGQGLEFLIYFQGNSAPDKSGLPSDRFSAERTGGSVSTLTIQRTQQEDSAVYLCASSLVLSGELFFGEGSRLTVL.

In this sample, this clonotype turned up once. The genes are TRBV4-1 and TRBJ2-7, with D possibly called TRBD1 or TRBD2 (6 bases each). The CDR3 has 14 residues. In germline, CDR1 is MGHRA, CDR2 YSYEKL. Trimming took off 4 bases at V and 4 bases at J, with 14 bases between the two ends. CDR3: CASSPEGGQYEQYF. The CDR3 region has the DNA TGCGCCAGCAGCCCCGAGGGGGGACAATACGAGCAGTACTTC.

At least ten counts were recorded for this clonotype. The CDR3 region is CASSLDGSSGIFSEQYF. Here the CDR3 DNA reads TGTGCCAGCAGCTTAGATGGTTCTAGCGGGATCTTCTCCGAGCAGTACTTC. J is TRBJ2-7 and V is TRBV7-2; TRBD2 aligns across 9 bases. Germline CDR1 is SGHTA and CDR2 is FQGNSA. This CDR3 contains 17 residues. V was pared by 1 base and J by 6 bases, with 13 bases of the junction left unmatched.

This clonotype came up many times. The chain uses TRBV11-2 and TRBJ2-5; maybe TRBD2 (5 bases). The CDR3 covers 16 residues. Germline CDR1 SGHAT, CDR2 FQNNGV. V gave up 7 bases and J gave up 1 base, with 19 bases separating them. CDR3 region: CASTSHSGSGQETQYF. The CDR3 DNA follows: TGTGCCAGCACCTCACACTCTGGGAGCGGCCAAGAGACCCAGTACTTC. The variable domain in full, with the rest retrieved from reference TRBV11-2 and TRBJ2-5, is EAGVAQSPRYKIIEKRQSVAFWCNPISGHATLYWYQQILGQGPKLLIQFQNNGVVDDSQLPKDRFSAERLKGVDSTLKIQPAKLEDSAVYLCASTSHSGSGQETQYFGPGTRLLVL.

The genes are TRBV25-1 and TRBJ2-1; tentative D call: TRBD2 (6 bases). Between the trimmed V and J ends, which lost 2 bases and 7 bases, there was a span of 9 bases. This CDR3 is 13 amino acids long. CDR1 is MGHDK, CDR2 SYGVNS, per germline. DNA of the CDR3: TGTGCCAGCAGTGAAGGGGCGGGAAATGAGCAGTTCTTC. Translation gives CASSEGAGNEQFF.

The J gene is TRBJ1-5, the V gene TRBV20-1, with D possibly being TRBD1 (5 bases). The CDR3 has 14 residues. In germline, CDR1 is DFQATT, CDR2 SNEGSKA (reference sequence). V lost 3 bases, J lost 0 bases, and 9 bases lay in between. CDR3 coding DNA: TGCAGTGCTAGGGCAGGGCATAGCAATCAGCCCCAGCATTTT. Its translation is CSARAGHSNQPQHF.

This clonotype has at least ten counts. V gene TRBV7-8 combines with J gene TRBJ2-1, with D maybe TRBD2 (5 bases). Germline assignment: CDR1 SGHVS and CDR2 FQNEAQ. CDR3 size: 15 residues. Trimming removed 10 bases at V and 2 bases at J, with 18 bases between. CDR3 in amino acids: CATKDGGRPYNEQFF. DNA of the CDR3: TGTGCCACGAAGGACGGAGGTCGCCCCTACAATGAGCAGTTCTTC.

This clonotype occurred a few times. The chain uses TRBV4-3 and TRBJ1-1; 10 bases match TRBD1. Germline V gene data show CDR1 as LGHNA and CDR2 as YSLEER. V trimming: 1 base; J trimming: 4 bases; junction bases outside the gene matches: 9. The CDR3 runs to 17 residues. The chain's CDR3 is CASSQASSGTGVTEAFF. CDR3 coding DNA: TGCGCCAGCAGCCAAGCTTCCTCCGGGACAGGGGTCACTGAAGCTTTCTTT.

This chain uses TRBV5-1 with TRBJ2-3; D is uncertain. The CDR3 has 15 amino acids. CDR1 is SGHRS, CDR2 YFSETQ, per germline. V was cut by 0 bases and J by 0 bases, with 8 bases left in between. This chain's CDR3 is CASSLGLDSTDTQYF. As DNA, the CDR3 is TGCGCCAGCAGCTTGGGGCTCGACAGCACAGATACGCAGTATTTT.

The sample holds a few counts of this clonotype. The V and J genes are TRBV12-3 or TRBV12-4 and TRBJ2-6, with 10 positions matching TRBD2. J lost 2 bases, V lost 3 bases, and 7 bases had no gene match. The CDR3 extends over 18 amino acids. CDR3 bases: TGTGCCAGCAGTTTTGGAGCGGGAGGGTTTGCTGGGGCCAACGTCCTGACTTTC. Translating gives CASSFGAGGFAGANVLTF.

This clonotype was observed a handful of times. The gene calls are TRBV5-1 and TRBJ2-1; TRBD1 matches 12 bases. Germline CDR1 is SGHRS and CDR2 is YFSETQ. The CDR3 sequence is 15 residues long. The junction had 7 bases not matched to a gene; V was cut back by 4 bases and J by 8 bases. CDR3 protein: CASSPGTGGRDEQFF. The CDR3 DNA reads TGCGCCAGCAGCCCTGGGACAGGGGGCAGAGATGAGCAGTTCTTC.

The V gene is TRBV4-1, the J gene TRBJ2-1; tentatively, D is TRBD1 (7 bases). Between the trimmed V and J ends, which lost 1 base and 7 bases, there was a span of 17 bases. The length of the CDR3 is 16 residues. Per germline, CDR1 MGHRA and CDR2 YSYEKL. This CDR3 reads CASSQGRGRLWNEQFF. Here the CDR3 DNA reads TGCGCCAGCAGCCAAGGGAGGGGGCGACTGTGGAATGAGCAGTTCTTC.

V gene TRBV11-1 combines with J gene TRBJ2-5; 11 nucleotides agree with TRBD1. Germline V lookup: CDR1 SGHAT, CDR2 FQDESV (reference sequence). Germline trimming cut 2 bases from V and 5 bases from J; bases unmatched to any gene: 4. The CDR3 extends over 15 amino acids. The CDR3 DNA reads TGTGCCAGCAGCTTACCGGGACAGGGGGGCGAGACCCAGTACTTC. The encoded protein is CASSLPGQGGETQYF.

The V gene is TRBV18, the J gene TRBJ2-6, with D perhaps TRBD1 (5 bases). The germline V and J ends were trimmed by 0 bases and 0 bases, with 12 bases remaining between them. This CDR3 has 18 residues. Looked up from germline, CDR1 is KGHSH and CDR2 is LQKENI. CDR3 nucleotides: TGTGCCAGCTCACCACCTGCCAGGGTCTACTCTGGGGCCAACGTCCTGACTTTC. This encodes CASSPPARVYSGANVLTF.

The table lists this clonotype with a few counts. This chain connects TRBV19 to TRBJ1-2, with D uncertain. CDR1 and CDR2 (germline): LNHDA, SQIVND (reference sequence). CDR3 length: 14 residues. V dropped 6 bases and J dropped 5 bases, with 16 bases sitting between them. CDR3 bases: TGTGCCAGTAGCCAAGGTCGGGGTTGGTATGGCTACACCTTC. Translating gives CASSQGRGWYGYTF.

This clonotype was found a few times. The chain couples TRBV7-2 to TRBJ1-1; D is unresolved. CDR1 is SGHTA and CDR2 is FQGNSA in the germline V gene. Trimming cost V 5 bases and J 11 bases, with 12 bases left between them. The CDR3 consists of 11 residues. The CDR3 nucleotides are TGTGCCAGCAGCCCCCTCGCTTGGGCTTTCTTT. It yields the protein CASSPLAWAFF. The entire variable domain, with the rest obtained from reference TRBV7-2 and TRBJ1-1, is as follows: GAGVSQSPSNKVTEKGKDVELRCDPISGHTALYWYRQSLGQGLEFLIYFQGNSAPDKSGLPSDRFSAERTGGSVSTLTIQRTQQEDSAVYLCASSPLAWAFFGQGTRLTVV.

This clonotype turned up a few times. V is TRBV11-2 and J is TRBJ2-3; D uncertain. Trimming left V 7 bases short and J 0 bases short, with 8 bases between. Germline V gene lookup returns CDR1 SGHAT and CDR2 FQNNGV. This CDR3 has 13 residues. CDR3 loop: CASNLGSTDTQYF. As DNA, the CDR3 is TGTGCCAGCAACCTCGGAAGCACAGATACGCAGTATTTT. The complete variable domain, with remaining parts taken from reference TRBV11-2 and TRBJ2-3, reads EAGVAQSPRYKIIEKRQSVAFWCNPISGHATLYWYQQILGQGPKLLIQFQNNGVVDDSQLPKDRFSAERLKGVDSTLKIQPAKLEDSAVYLCASNLGSTDTQYFGPGTRLTVL.

This chain uses TRBV6-1 with TRBJ1-1; 7 bases align to TRBD1. The V segment lost 7 bases and the J segment 5 bases; nucleotides outside the gene matches: 10. The CDR3 is 14 residues long. Germline loops: CDR1 MNHNS, CDR2 SASEGT. For the CDR3, the DNA is TGTGCCAGCAAGAGAACAGGGGATTGGACTGAAGCTTTCTTT. Its protein product is CASKRTGDWTEAFF.

This clonotype was picked up a small number of times. Here the CDR3 reads CASRRGDFSSYNEQFF. As DNA, the CDR3 is TGCGCCAGCAGACGAGGGGACTTTAGCTCCTACAATGAGCAGTTCTTC. This chain joins TRBV4-3 and TRBJ2-1, with D possibly matching TRBD2 (6 bases). The CDR3 is made up of 16 amino acids. V was shortened by 6 bases and J by 0 bases, with 15 bases between the two germline ends. Germline V gene sequence: CDR1 LGHNA, CDR2 YSLEER.

The rearrangement links TRBV5-8 to TRBJ2-7; 11 nucleotides align to TRBD2. J lost 3 bases, V lost 4 bases, and 18 bases had no gene match. The CDR3 extends over 19 amino acids. Germline CDR1 reads SGHTS; CDR2 reads YDEGEE. CDR3 DNA sequence: TGTGCCAGCAGCGCAAACCCGGCTAGCGGGAGGTCGCGCTTCTACGAGCAGTACTTC. Translating gives CASSANPASGRSRFYEQYF.

This clonotype was recorded many times. The gene calls are TRBV7-8 and TRBJ2-7, with 9 bases aligning to TRBD1. The germline gives CDR1 SGHVS, CDR2 FQNEAQ. Trimming took 3 bases from V and 3 from J; bases not matched to a gene: 15. This CDR3 spans 18 amino acids. For the CDR3, the DNA is TGTGCCAGCAGCTTGCAGAGACAGGGGGGTTATCCATACTACGAGCAGTACGTC. Its protein is CASSLQRQGGYPYYEQYV.

The CDR3 loop is CASSLVRAPGAEAFF. CDR3 bases: TGTGCCAGCAGTTTAGTCAGGGCCCCTGGGGCTGAAGCTTTCTTT. The chain couples TRBV27 to TRBJ1-1, with D maybe TRBD1 (5 bases). The CDR3 totals 15 residues. Trimming cost V 2 bases and J 6 bases, with 16 bases left between them. Germline V gives CDR1 MNHEY, CDR2 SMNVEV (reference sequence).

The chain uses TRBV6-5 and TRBJ2-5; TRBD2 matches at 10 bases. The CDR3 extends over 17 amino acids. Unmatched junction bases numbered 5, after V lost 1 base and J lost 0 bases. The germline V gene encodes CDR1 MNHEY and CDR2 SVGAGI. CDR3 sequence: CASSYFGLAEDQETQYF. The CDR3 DNA reads TGTGCCAGCAGTTACTTCGGACTAGCGGAGGACCAAGAGACCCAGTACTTC.

The chain carries TRBV28 and TRBJ2-7, with a tentative D call TRBD1 (6 bases). Trimming took off 4 bases at V and 5 bases at J, with 12 bases between the two ends. The germline gives CDR1 MDHEN, CDR2 SYDVKM. There are 13 residues in the CDR3. The CDR3 bases are TGTGCCAGCAGTTCCATACAGGGCGACGAGCAGTACTTC. Protein product: CASSSIQGDEQYF.